This TCR beta chain was profiled in a study of chronic HIV infection and antiretroviral therapy. TCRdb reanalysed the 5' RACE reads using MiXCR and keeps one entry per CDR3 protein. The sample holds more than 40,000 distinct CDR3 sequences, 15% to 20% seen once. This clonotype was obtained from an adult who had HIV and had not received antiretroviral therapy, or was an uninfected healthy control (not recorded which). The sequencing input was peripheral blood.

CDR3 bases: TGCAGCGTTTTAGTCCTGGGCACTGAAGCTTTCTTT. Encoded protein: CSVLVLGTEAFF. The chain has TRBV29-1 and TRBJ1-1; the D is unclear. Germline assignment: CDR1 SQVTM and CDR2 ANQGSEA. The CDR3 consists of 12 residues. Trimming left V 5 bases short and J 4 bases short, with 11 bases between.